This note documents a single T cell receptor beta chain sequence. The sample comes from a study of cytomegalovirus exposure and HLA in healthy donors. The ends lost 5 bases at V and 5 bases at J; junction bases unmatched: 9. This CDR3 is built from 15 residues. Germline values: CDR1 SGHVS, CDR2 FQNEAQ. Use of 60 Vbeta and 13 Jbeta primers characterized the PCR. Assay: immunoSEQ multiplex PCR; the TCRdb copy retains only in-frame clones and omits some. Of roughly 180,000 clones in the sample, roughly 80% were seen once. V gene TRBV7-8 combines with J gene TRBJ2-1, with 7 bases matching TRBD1. The source is a woman in her forties in good health and CMV-seropositive. Sequenced material: PBMCs. The CDR3 sequence: CASSKSTGSHNEQFF. The DNA for the CDR3 is TGTGCCAGCAGCAAGTCGACAGGGAGCCACAATGAGCAGTTCTTC.